This T cell receptor (beta chain) appears in the sequencing data of a study of T cell repertoires in cytomegalovirus infection. Study information: A matching HLA type, together with CMV infection, was signaled by public TCR beta signatures.

This clonotype was seen many times. Its target is unknown. General study results and limits: The cumulative frequency of public TCR beta families distinguished individuals who carried CMV together with the relevant HLA.

One entry per CDR3 protein, called by TCRdb with MiXCR from the reads. The table shows hundreds of thousands of distinct CDR3 sequences, with roughly 20% occurring only once. This CDR3 comprises 12 residues. Trimming took 4 bases from V and 5 from J, leaving 8 bases between them. The V gene's germline CDR1 is SGHTA and CDR2 FQGNSA. The TCR sequence derives from a human donor in good health (CMV status not recorded). Some clones in this sample may be carry-over from other donors' samples. The source material was PBMCs. The chain recombines TRBV7-2 with TRBJ2-5; D is unclear. For the CDR3, the DNA is TGTGCCAGCAGCTCATGGCGGGAGACCCAGTACTTC. Amino acid sequence: CASSSWRETQYF.